One and the same sample provided the 13 T cell receptor beta chains below, sequenced in a study of cytomegalovirus exposure and HLA in healthy donors. PCR employed 60 Vbeta and 13 Jbeta primers. Libraries were prepared by immunoSEQ multiplex PCR; TCRdb keeps only in-frame clonotypes and omits some of them. The sample features approximately 130,000 clones, with 2% in its top ten. The sample comprised PBMCs. These receptors were collected from a woman aged 60-70 years in good health and CMV-seronegative.

V usage is TRBV5-8 and J usage is TRBJ2-3, with D perhaps TRBD2 (6 bases). V dropped 4 bases and J dropped 4 bases, with 19 bases sitting between them. The CDR3 covers 16 residues. From germline, CDR1 is SGHTS and CDR2 YDEGEE. The CDR3 region is CASSPDGGNTADTQYF. The CDR3 DNA is TGTGCCAGCAGCCCGGATGGGGGGAATACCGCAGATACGCAGTATTTT. Combining the CDR3 with reference TRBV5-8 and TRBJ2-3 gives the whole variable domain EAGVTQSPTHLIKTRGQQATLRCSPISGHTSVYWYQQALGLGLQFLLWYDEGEERNRGNFPPRFSGRQFPNYSSELNVNALELEDSALYLCASSPDGGNTADTQYFGPGTRLTVL.

The chain links TRBV2 to TRBJ2-7; 9 nucleotides match TRBD1. The CDR3 extends over 12 amino acids. Per germline, CDR1 SNHLY and CDR2 FYNNEI. V dropped 7 bases and J dropped 4; count of bases not matched to a gene: 2. The CDR3 sequence: CASTTGGYEQYF. Written as DNA, the CDR3 is TGTGCCAGCACGACAGGGGGATACGAGCAGTACTTC.

This chain connects TRBV27 to TRBJ1-6, with 9 bases lining up with TRBD1. Germline CDR1 and CDR2: MNHEY and SMNVEV (reference sequence). The trim removed 5 bases at V and 4 bases at J, leaving 6 bases unmatched. The CDR3 sequence is 16 residues long. The CDR3: CASSGRTGVYNSPLHF. The CDR3 coding sequence is TGTGCCAGCAGTGGAAGGACAGGGGTGTATAATTCACCCCTCCACTTT.

J is TRBJ1-2 and V is TRBV19, with 9 positions matching TRBD1. The CDR3 runs to 16 residues. V lost 5 bases, J lost 7 bases, and 14 bases stayed unmatched. Per germline, CDR1 LNHDA and CDR2 SQIVND (reference sequence). The CDR3, as DNA: TGTGCCAGTAGTTCAGAGGGCGGGACAGGGTCGGCTGGCTACACCTTC. It yields the protein CASSSEGGTGSAGYTF.

The V gene is TRBV28, the J gene TRBJ2-2; a possible D gene is TRBD1 (6 bases). Germline V CDR1 and CDR2: MDHEN, SYDVKM. The CDR3 length is 16 residues. V was clipped by 1 base and J by 6 bases, with 15 bases between them. CDR3 protein: CASSLLLQGSPGELFF. CDR3 coding DNA: TGTGCCAGCAGTTTATTGTTACAGGGTAGCCCCGGGGAGCTGTTTTTT.

The chain recombines TRBV5-1 with TRBJ2-2, with a possible D match to TRBD2 (6 bases). The CDR3 is 15 amino acids. Germline lookup yields CDR1 SGHRS and CDR2 YFSETQ. Trimming took off 3 bases at V and 1 base at J, with 10 bases between the two ends. The CDR3 DNA is TGCGCCAGCAGCTCGGAGGGGAGGAACACCGGGGAGCTGTTTTTT. Protein sequence: CASSSEGRNTGELFF.

The rearrangement links TRBV27 to TRBJ1-5; 10 bases match TRBD1. Germline assignment: CDR1 MNHEY and CDR2 SMNVEV (reference sequence). After removal of 6 bases from V and 2 bases from J, the junction contained 4 bases not matched to a gene. This CDR3 region has 15 residues. The CDR3 nucleotides read TGTGCCAGCAGCGGGACAGGGGAACGCAATCAGCCCCAGCATTTT. Its protein product is CASSGTGERNQPQHF.

The rearrangement joins TRBV19 to TRBJ1-1; 8 nucleotides match TRBD1. The CDR3 contains 15 residues. Germline CDR1 reads LNHDA; CDR2 reads SQIVND (reference sequence). With 8 bases clipped from V and 5 bases from J, the junction kept 13 bases outside the gene matches. This CDR3 is CASSTADRGFTEAFF. CDR3 coding DNA: TGTGCCAGTTCAACTGCCGACAGGGGATTTACTGAAGCTTTCTTT.

The genes are TRBV10-2 and TRBJ1-2; no clear D. The CDR3 is 12 amino acids. Germline V lookup: CDR1 WSHSY, CDR2 SAAADI. The V and J ends lost 7 bases and 3 bases respectively, with 9 bases between them. Here the CDR3 reads CASTGWDYGYTF. In nucleotides, the CDR3 is TGCGCCAGCACGGGTTGGGACTATGGCTACACCTTC.

The chain employs TRBV6-1 and TRBJ2-5, with 9 bases matching TRBD2. The J call is uncertain, as TRBJ2-7 better fits the DNA end. CDR3 size: 17 residues. The V gene's germline CDR1 is MNHNS and CDR2 SASEGT. The CDR3 nucleotides are TGTGCCAGCAGTGATGAGCGGGAGGCTCCCTATTCCTACGAGCAGTACTTC. Translating gives CASSDEREAPYSYEQYF.

This chain connects TRBV28 to TRBJ1-3; 9 bases are a match to TRBD1. V shed 2 bases and J 2 bases; nucleotides not matched to a gene: 10. The CDR3 has 18 amino acids. The germline V gene has CDR1 MDHEN and CDR2 SYDVKM. The CDR3 region is CASSLPVGTGFTGNTIYF. DNA of the CDR3: TGTGCCAGCAGTTTACCCGTCGGGACAGGGTTCACTGGAAACACCATATATTTT.

The rearrangement links TRBV2 to TRBJ1-4, with TRBD1 identical over 10 bases. This CDR3 region has 14 residues. The J segment lost 7 bases and the V segment lost 5 bases, leaving 4 bases of the junction unmatched. In germline, CDR1 is SNHLY, CDR2 FYNNEI. The CDR3 nucleotides read TGTGCCAGCAGTTTCAGACAGGGGGCTGAAAAACTGTTTTTT. Translating it yields CASSFRQGAEKLFF.

The V call is TRBV6-5, the J call TRBJ2-7; TRBD1 agrees at 8 bases. Germline V gives CDR1 MNHEY, CDR2 SVGAGI. V dropped 2 bases and J dropped 4; count of bases not matched to a gene: 7. There are 15 residues in the CDR3. This chain's CDR3 is CASSYGGTGVYEQYF. CDR3 nucleotide sequence: TGTGCCAGCAGTTACGGCGGGACAGGAGTATACGAGCAGTACTTC.